Listed below are T cell receptor beta chains from one sample, sequenced in a study of early T cells in non-severe SARS-CoV-2 infection. Using its own MiXCR run on the 5' RACE reads, TCRdb lists one record per CDR3 protein. Among more than 85,000 distinct CDR3 sequences listed, over 9.5% were seen once. The specimen was whole blood, collected at baseline. These receptors were collected from an adult who was a healthcare worker with PCR-confirmed SARS-CoV-2 infection or an uninfected control (not recorded which). CDR3s include the opening cysteine and the closing phenylalanine or tryptophan. The D gene is left open where the match is weak. The size entry is marked missing in some rows and otherwise reads once, few, many or a size class.

TGCGCCAGCAGCCCGTTACAGATACCAAACTCCTACGAGCAGTACTTC,CASSPLQIPNSYEQYF,many,TRBJ2-7,TRBV5-1,.
TGTGCCAGCAGCTCTCTGCAGATCCTCGAGCAGTACTTC,CASSSLQILEQYF,.,TRBJ2-7,TRBV11-2,.
TGTGCCACCAGTGACGGGACTAGCGGGAGAGCAGATACGCAGTATTTT,CATSDGTSGRADTQYF,.,TRBJ2-3,TRBV24-1,TRBD2
TGTGCCAGCAGCCCCAACGGGGGTAGACAGTTCTTC,CASSPNGGRQFF,.,TRBJ2-1,TRBV11-3,.
TGTGCCATCAGCGCTGTCCAGCGGGGGAACGTCTACGAGCAGTACTTC,CAISAVQRGNVYEQYF,many,TRBJ2-7,TRBV10-3,TRBD2
TGCAGCGTTTTGGACAGAGCCTACGAGCAGTACTTC,CSVLDRAYEQYF,once,TRBJ2-7,TRBV29-1,.
TGCGCCAGCAGCTGGACCGGGACAGGTGAAGAAAAACTGTTTTTT,CASSWTGTGEEKLFF,many,TRBJ1-4,TRBV5-1,TRBD1
TGTGCCAGCAGCGCCAGGACAGGGGGCGCCGGCTATGGCTACACCTTC,CASSARTGGAGYGYTF,few,TRBJ1-2,TRBV9,TRBD1
TGCGCCAGCAGCCGGGGACAGGGGGGCACTGAAGCTTTCTTT,CASSRGQGGTEAFF,many,TRBJ1-1,TRBV4-1,TRBD1
TGTGCCAGCAGTCGTAGAGGGGGGATACCGAACACTGAAGCTTTCTTT,CASSRRGGIPNTEAFF,few,TRBJ1-1,TRBV6-4,.